This T cell receptor beta chain is drawn from a study of shared clonotypes between healthy human individuals. Germline values: CDR1 MNHNS, CDR2 SASEGT. The CDR3 consists of 15 residues. Losses at the gene ends were 0 bases for V and 5 bases for J; bases not matched to a gene: 6. Generated by immunoSEQ multiplex PCR, the TCRdb table keeps only in-frame clones and is missing some. The sample shows under 700,000 clones, 85% to 95% of them seen only once. Naive-designated CD8 cells lacked CD45RO, were positively enriched for CCR7, and omitted terminally differentiated effector memory CD45RA+ cells. The sequenced material came from naive CD8+ T cells sorted from blood. V usage is TRBV6-1 and J usage is TRBJ1-2; 7 bases are shared with TRBD1. This sequence was found in a young woman in good health. This CDR3 reads CASSEALQGGYGYTF. The DNA of the CDR3 is TGTGCCAGCAGTGAAGCGCTCCAGGGGGGTTATGGCTACACCTTC.